Sequencing of this T cell receptor beta chain was carried out in a study of CD8 T cells in Susac syndrome. CD8+ and CD4+ blood T cells underwent TCR beta sequencing. In the multiple sclerosis control group, patients were treatment-naive and had stable or active relapsing-remitting disease. The CD8+ and CD4+ T cells were negatively isolated, with the TEMRA cells enriched by FACS. With random hexamers, roughly 0.5 to 1 ug RNA was reverse transcribed. The CDR3 of TCR beta was amplified by immunoSEQ multiplex PCR across 54 Vbeta and 13 Jbeta. TCRdb redid the calling of the immunoSEQ multiplex PCR reads with MiXCR, one entry per CDR3 protein. The table lists about 140,000 distinct CDR3 sequences, around 96% of them singletons, with over 0.09% in the top ten. The source of this sequence is a human donor with multiple sclerosis. The sample comprised CD4+ T cells from PBMCs.

Here the CDR3 DNA reads TGTGCCAGCAGCCCCGCCGGATCCTATAATTCACCCCTCCACTTT. The encoded protein is CASSPAGSYNSPLHF. The chain links TRBV9 to TRBJ1-6; D is uncertain. Trimming took off 4 bases at V and 1 base at J, with 9 bases between the two ends. The CDR3 loop spans 15 amino acids. The germline CDR1 and CDR2 sequences are SGDLS and YYNGEE. The whole variable domain, filled in from reference TRBV9 and TRBJ1-6, reads DSGVTQTPKHLITATGQRVTLRCSPRSGDLSVYWYQQSLDQGLQFLIQYYNGEERAKGNILERFSAQQFPDLHSELNLSSLELGDSALYFCASSPAGSYNSPLHFGNGTRLTVT.